This TCR beta chain was found in a study of Ad26.COV2.S vaccination and SARS-CoV-2 variants. The table came from immunoSEQ multiplex PCR; TCRdb's copy has only in-frame clones and leaves some out. The table has roughly 380,000 clones, around 87% seen once. This CDR3 comprises 13 residues. The V gene's germline CDR1 is ENHRY and CDR2 SYGVKD. With 2 bases removed from V and 4 bases from J, the gap between germline ends came to 7 bases. As for treatment: some 20 received Ad26.COV2.S at low or high dose, single or two shots; 5 received placebo; per-sample allocation not given. The samples date from day 63 after the first vaccine or placebo injection. Study-wide findings and caveats: Spike-specific TCR breadth was greater after Ad26.COV2.S than placebo.

For this clone: Its target is not known.

This sequence was found in a person between 18 and 65 years old who received the Ad26.COV2.S COVID-19 vaccine or a placebo. The chain carries TRBV10-3 and TRBJ2-3, with D uncertain. This specimen was peripheral blood, taken in a trial of Ad26.COV2.S vaccine versus placebo. The CDR3 sequence is CAISEGRADTQYF. In DNA, the CDR3 is TGTGCCATCAGTGAGGGACGAGCAGATACGCAGTATTTT.